This TCR beta chain originates from a study of blood T cell repertoires in COVID-19. Germline V CDR1 and CDR2: MDHEN, SYDVKM. V was trimmed by 5 bases and J by 2 bases, leaving 12 bases between them. This CDR3 is 15 amino acids long. Using immunoSEQ multiplex PCR, the repertoire was profiled, and TCRdb retains in-frame clones only, with some absent. The sample carries under 500,000 clones, 85% to 90% recorded once. The sequencing sample was made of peripheral blood. This sequence joins TRBV28 and TRBJ1-4; D gene ambiguous. This TCR was recovered from a woman under 40 with acute or convalescent COVID-19. CDR3 coding DNA: TGTGCCAGCAGTAGGAGAGGGCCGACTAATGAAAAACTGTTTTTT. This encodes CASSRRGPTNEKLFF.